One sample yielded the 31 T cell receptor beta chains listed below, sequenced in a study of shared clonotypes between healthy human individuals. Sequencing used immunoSEQ multiplex PCR; TCRdb keeps in-frame clones, though not all of them. The sample includes roughly 640,000 clones, more than 95% of them seen just once. Sequencing input: naive CD4+ T cells sorted from blood. Subset reported: CD45RA+ positively selected. These receptors came from a woman younger than 45 in good health.

The J gene is TRBJ2-1, the V gene TRBV30; 10 bases map to TRBD2. The V gene's germline CDR1 is GTSNPN and CDR2 SVGIG (reference sequence). The CDR3 totals 14 residues. Trimming at V came to 4 bases and at J to 4 bases, leaving 4 bases not matched to a gene. This chain's CDR3 is CAWTPGLAYNEQFF. DNA of the CDR3: TGTGCCTGGACCCCGGGACTAGCGTACAATGAGCAGTTCTTC.

The chain carries TRBV15 and TRBJ1-2; D unresolved. Trimming took off 1 base at V and 8 bases at J, with 11 bases between the two ends. This CDR3 contains 13 residues. In germline, CDR1 is LNHNV, CDR2 YYDKDF (reference sequence). The CDR3 region is CATSRAGSRGYTF. CDR3 sequence (DNA): TGTGCCACCAGCAGAGCCGGATCTAGGGGCTACACCTTC.

The V and J genes are TRBV7-9 and TRBJ2-2; no clear D gene. Trimming removed 1 base at V and 7 bases at J, with 13 bases between. Per germline, CDR1 SEHNR and CDR2 FQNEAQ (reference sequence). The CDR3 sequence is 15 residues long. This chain's CDR3 is CASSLDSPKSGELFF. The CDR3 DNA reads as TGTGCCAGCAGCTTAGACTCACCTAAGAGCGGGGAGCTGTTTTTT.

V gene TRBV2 combines with J gene TRBJ2-5; unclear D gene. Germline CDR1 reads SNHLY; CDR2 reads FYNNEI. V was pared by 7 bases and J by 3 bases, with 9 bases between. This CDR3 has 12 residues. The CDR3 DNA reads TGTGCCAGCACGTTTTGGGAAGAGACCCAGTACTTC. It is translated as CASTFWEETQYF.

This chain uses TRBV7-9 with TRBJ2-1; 12 positions agree with TRBD2. The ends lost 5 bases at V and 10 bases at J; junction bases unmatched: 6. The CDR3 consists of 14 residues. In germline, CDR1 is SEHNR, CDR2 FQNEAQ (reference sequence). In DNA form, the CDR3 reads TGTGCCAGCAGCGCGTCCGGGACTAGCGGGGAGCAGTTCTTC. Translated: CASSASGTSGEQFF. Based on the CDR3 plus reference TRBV7-9 and TRBJ2-1, the full variable domain is DTGVSQNPRHKITKRGQNVTFRCDPISEHNRLYWYRQTLGQGPEFLTYFQNEAQLEKSRLLSDRFSAERPKGSFSTLEIQRTEQGDSAMYLCASSASGTSGEQFFGPGTRLTVL.

As for this clone: Other DNA variants within this sample encode the same CDR3. The rearrangement joins TRBV28 to TRBJ2-5; TRBD1 aligns across 8 bases. V shed 6 bases, J shed 5 bases, and the junction held 2 bases outside the gene matches. The CDR3 extends over 12 amino acids. Germline V gene lookup returns CDR1 MDHEN and CDR2 SYDVKM. CDR3: CASRDRVETQYF. The DNA of the CDR3 is TGTGCCAGCAGGGACAGGGTGGAGACCCAGTACTTC.

This clone was seen just once. This chain uses TRBV28 with TRBJ2-7; D call uncertain. In germline, CDR1 is MDHEN, CDR2 SYDVKM. CDR3 length equals 11 residues. Trimming cost V 11 bases and J 4 bases, with 12 bases left between them. Here the CDR3 reads CAAFSGYEQYF. In nucleotides, the CDR3 is TGTGCCGCATTTTCAGGTTACGAGCAGTACTTC.

The V and J genes are TRBV5-1 and TRBJ2-7; 10 bases match TRBD1. CDR1 and CDR2 from the germline V gene are SGHRS and YFSETQ. The junction had 4 bases not matched to a gene; V was cut back by 1 base and J by 3 bases. The CDR3 extends over 15 amino acids. CDR3 sequence reads: CASSLSGTGDYEQYF. CDR3 sequence (DNA): TGCGCCAGCAGCTTGTCCGGGACAGGGGACTACGAGCAGTACTTC.

The gene calls are TRBV18 and TRBJ1-1; 9 bases match TRBD1. The CDR3 is 14 residues long. The germline gives CDR1 KGHSH, CDR2 LQKENI. With V trimmed by 4 bases and J by 4 bases, 4 bases remained unmatched. CDR3 nucleotide sequence: TGTGCCAGCTCACTCGGGACAGGGCCCACTGAAGCTTTCTTT. It encodes CASSLGTGPTEAFF.

The gene calls are TRBV2 and TRBJ2-7; 7 nucleotides align to TRBD1. The CDR3 is made up of 12 amino acids. CDR1 is SNHLY, CDR2 FYNNEI, per germline. J gave up 6 bases and V 6 bases, and 5 bases lay outside the gene matches. The CDR3 bases are TGTGCCAGCAGGCCGACAGGGCCCGAGCAGTACTTC. Amino acids: CASRPTGPEQYF. The whole variable domain, filled in from reference TRBV2 and TRBJ2-7, reads EPEVTQTPSHQVTQMGQEVILRCVPISNHLYFYWYRQILGQKVEFLVSFYNNEISEKSEIFDDQFSVERPDGSNFTLKIRSTKLEDSAMYFCASRPTGPEQYFGPGTRLTVT.

The chain joins TRBV19 to TRBJ1-5; D gene uncertain. The germline V and J ends were trimmed by 4 bases and 4 bases, with 17 bases remaining between them. The CDR3 consists of 16 residues. In germline, CDR1 is LNHDA, CDR2 SQIVND (reference sequence). The CDR3, as DNA: TGTGCCAGTAGTAGATTATGGGAAGGGCAAAATCAGCCCCAGCATTTT. This encodes CASSRLWEGQNQPQHF. Full variable domain (remainder filled in from reference TRBV19 and TRBJ1-5): DGGITQSPKYLFRKEGQNVTLSCEQNLNHDAMYWYRQDPGQGLRLIYYSQIVNDFQKGDIAEGYSVSREKKESFPLTVTSAQKNPTAFYLCASSRLWEGQNQPQHFGDGTRLSIL.

V usage is TRBV25-1 and J usage is TRBJ2-1; tentative D call: TRBD2 (6 bases). With 2 bases removed from V and 8 bases from J, the gap between germline ends came to 13 bases. There are 14 residues in the CDR3. CDR1 MGHDK and CDR2 SYGVNS come from the germline V gene. This CDR3 reads CASSEAGRGDEQFF. CDR3 nucleotides: TGTGCCAGCAGTGAAGCCGGGAGAGGCGATGAGCAGTTCTTC.

V usage is TRBV4-2 and J usage is TRBJ2-2; TRBD2 matches at 10 bases. Germline CDR1 and CDR2: LGHNA and YNFKEQ. V lost 0 bases and J lost 4; bases outside the gene matches: 8. The CDR3 consists of 18 residues. CDR3 bases: TGTGCCAGCAGCCAAGATCGTGGAGCGGGAGGGCCCACCGGGGAGCTGTTTTTT. This translates into CASSQDRGAGGPTGELFF.

The chain employs TRBV15 and TRBJ2-1; 8 positions match TRBD2. Germline lookup yields CDR1 LNHNV and CDR2 YYDKDF (reference sequence). V trimming: 1 base; J trimming: 5 bases; junction bases outside the gene matches: 1. The CDR3 runs to 14 residues. This chain's CDR3 is CATSRAGGDNEQFF. In nucleotides, the CDR3 is TGTGCCACCAGCAGAGCGGGAGGGGACAATGAGCAGTTCTTC.

This chain joins TRBV7-9 and TRBJ2-5; D call uncertain. CDR1 and CDR2 from the germline V gene are SEHNR and FQNEAQ (reference sequence). With 5 bases removed from V and 3 bases from J, the gap between germline ends came to 13 bases. The CDR3 is 14 amino acids. This CDR3 is CASSHNDGEETQYF. CDR3 nucleotide sequence: TGTGCCAGCAGCCATAACGACGGAGAAGAGACCCAGTACTTC.

V and J are TRBV5-1 and TRBJ2-1; 12 bases agree with TRBD2. The germline V gene encodes CDR1 SGHRS and CDR2 YFSETQ. The CDR3 runs 15 residues. The junction had 7 bases not matched to a gene; V was cut back by 0 bases and J by 12 bases. The CDR3 DNA reads TGCGCCAGCAGCTTGGGGACTAGCGGGATGGTGGTGCAGTTCTTC. Translated, it gives CASSLGTSGMVVQFF.

The chain couples TRBV11-2 to TRBJ2-7; D not certain. From germline, CDR1 is SGHAT and CDR2 FQNNGV. This CDR3 contains 19 residues. V was cut by 5 bases and J by 4 bases, with 30 bases left in between. The CDR3 bases are TGTGCCAGCAGCCCACAACCGTTTAGAGGCTCCCACAGAACATACGAGCAGTACTTC. It translates to CASSPQPFRGSHRTYEQYF.

This chain links TRBV6-4 with TRBJ2-7; 11 nucleotides line up with TRBD2. The germline gives CDR1 MRHNA, CDR2 SNTAGT. Trimming at V came to 5 bases and at J to 2 bases, leaving 14 bases not matched to a gene. The CDR3 consists of 18 residues. The CDR3 DNA reads as TGTGCCAGCAGTCGTAAAGAACCACTAGCGGGAGTTACCTACGAGCAGTACTTC. This encodes CASSRKEPLAGVTYEQYF.

The rearrangement uses TRBV7-9 and TRBJ2-3, with D possibly TRBD2 on 6 matching bases. Germline V gene data show CDR1 as SEHNR and CDR2 as FQNEAQ (reference sequence). V was clipped by 0 bases and J by 6 bases, with 10 bases between them. This CDR3 spans 14 amino acids. In DNA, the CDR3 is TGTGCCAGCAGCTTAGCCCCTGGGGGGGATACGCAGTATTTT. Translated: CASSLAPGGDTQYF.

The V gene is TRBV2, the J gene TRBJ2-3; unclear D gene. CDR3 length equals 10 residues. V gave up 8 bases and J gave up 6 bases, with 6 bases separating them. The V gene's germline CDR1 is SNHLY and CDR2 FYNNEI. The CDR3 sequence is CASSMDTQYF. In DNA form, the CDR3 reads TGTGCCAGCTCGATGGATACGCAGTATTTT. Filled out from reference TRBV2 and TRBJ2-3, the complete variable domain reads EPEVTQTPSHQVTQMGQEVILRCVPISNHLYFYWYRQILGQKVEFLVSFYNNEISEKSEIFDDQFSVERPDGSNFTLKIRSTKLEDSAMYFCASSMDTQYFGPGTRLTVL.

The chain has TRBV29-1 and TRBJ2-1; 11 nucleotides agree with TRBD2. Per the germline V gene, CDR1 is SQVTM and CDR2 is ANQGSEA. The length of the CDR3 is 14 residues. Unmatched junction bases numbered 7, after V lost 7 bases and J lost 5 bases. The CDR3 loop is CSGKGLAANNEQFF. CDR3 nucleotide sequence: TGCAGCGGAAAGGGACTAGCGGCCAACAATGAGCAGTTCTTC.

The sample holds a few counts of this clone. This chain connects TRBV6-1 to TRBJ2-7; D may be TRBD1 (6 bases). V lost 8 bases and J lost 9, with 20 bases in between. Per the germline V gene, CDR1 is MNHNS and CDR2 is SASEGT. CDR3 length equals 13 residues. Here the CDR3 DNA reads TGTGCCAGCCGGGACATCCCCCACCCCGGGCAGTACTTC. Its translation: CASRDIPHPGQYF.

For the CDR3, the DNA is TGTGCCAGCGCACCGGGGACAGGGGCTGAAGCTTTCTTT. Translated, it gives CASAPGTGAEAFF. The rearrangement uses TRBV5-4 and TRBJ1-1; 10 nucleotides line up with TRBD1. This CDR3 comprises 13 residues. Germline values: CDR1 SGHNT, CDR2 YYREEE (reference sequence). V was clipped by 7 bases and J by 6 bases; unmatched bases: 6.

The J gene is TRBJ2-7, the V gene TRBV5-1; possibly TRBD1 or TRBD2 for D (5 bases each). Germline V gene data show CDR1 as SGHRS and CDR2 as YFSETQ. V was shortened by 0 bases and J by 3 bases, with 16 bases between the two germline ends. CDR3 size: 16 residues. CDR3: CASSLARGVKSYEQYF. For the CDR3, the DNA is TGCGCCAGCAGCTTGGCCCGAGGGGTCAAGAGCTACGAGCAGTACTTC.

The chain recombines TRBV6-1 with TRBJ2-1, with 8 positions matching TRBD2. Germline assignment: CDR1 MNHNS and CDR2 SASEGT. The CDR3 sequence is 16 residues long. V trimming: 3 bases; J trimming: 4 bases; junction bases outside the gene matches: 8. The CDR3 here is CASSDPGGLVYNEQFF. The DNA for the CDR3 is TGTGCCAGCAGTGACCCCGGGGGACTAGTTTACAATGAGCAGTTCTTC.

The chain uses TRBV7-9 and TRBJ2-7, with D hard to call. Germline V gene lookup returns CDR1 SEHNR and CDR2 FQNEAQ (reference sequence). V was cut by 2 bases and J by 5 bases, with 7 bases left in between. This CDR3 contains 12 residues. CDR3 protein: CASSLLVDEQYF. DNA for the CDR3: TGTGCCAGCAGCTTACTAGTGGACGAGCAGTACTTC.

This clone was observed once. Other DNA variants within this sample encode the same CDR3. This chain connects TRBV2 to TRBJ2-5, with D unclear. The CDR3 runs 11 residues. Germline loops: CDR1 SNHLY, CDR2 FYNNEI. Trimming shortened V by 6 bases and J by 1 base, and 3 bases separated the two germline ends. As DNA, the CDR3 is TGTGCCAGCAGCAGCCAAGAGACCCAGTACTTC. It codes for CASSSQETQYF.

This rearrangement joins TRBV4-1 to TRBJ1-6; 7 nucleotides align to TRBD1. The CDR3 sequence is 16 residues long. Losses at the gene ends were 4 bases for V and 7 bases for J; bases not matched to a gene: 10. Germline CDR1 reads MGHRA; CDR2 reads YSYEKL. CDR3 DNA: TGCGCCAGCAGCCGTTATCTTGGGACAGCAAATTCACCCCTCCACTTT. Amino acids: CASSRYLGTANSPLHF.

With respect to this clone: Other DNA sequences in the same sample also yield this CDR3. The V call is TRBV28, the J call TRBJ2-5, with D maybe TRBD1 (6 bases). The last part of the DNA fits TRBJ2-7 better; the J call may be wrong. The CDR3 runs 14 residues. Germline V gene sequence: CDR1 MDHEN, CDR2 SYDVKM. The CDR3 reads CASSFLQGPYEQYF. In DNA form, the CDR3 reads TGTGCCAGCAGTTTTCTACAGGGCCCCTACGAGCAGTACTTC.

This clone was found once. A read error may produce the germline difference seen at one junction end. This chain uses TRBV7-9 with TRBJ2-3; 10 bases fit TRBD2. This CDR3 region has 15 residues. CDR1 and CDR2 (germline): SEHNR, FQNEAQ (reference sequence). The CDR3 loop is CASSLAGVRTDTQYF. DNA for the CDR3: TGTGCCAGCAGCCTAGCGGGAGTTCGTACAGATACGCAGTATTTT.

Only one count was recorded for this clone. The chain combines TRBV10-3 with TRBJ2-1; TRBD2 matches at 10 bases. There are 15 residues in the CDR3. V gave up 7 bases and J gave up 5 bases; unmatched junction bases: 8. Germline V gene sequence: CDR1 ENHRY, CDR2 SYGVKD. Written as DNA, the CDR3 is TGTGCCATCATGGGGGGACTAGCGTTGAACAATGAGCAGTTCTTC. Translating gives CAIMGGLALNNEQFF.